One and the same sample provided the 29 T cell receptor beta chains below, sequenced in a study of OX40 agonist ivuxolimab in advanced cancers. Measured with immunoSEQ multiplex PCR; TCRdb has only the in-frame clones, and not every one. Of tens of thousands of clones in the sample, 80% to 90% were seen once. The sample here was CD4+ or CD8+ T cells sorted from blood, taken in a trial of the OX40 agonist ivuxolimab. These receptors originate from an adult with an advanced solid tumor such as melanoma, head and neck, liver or kidney cancer.

The J gene is TRBJ2-3, the V gene TRBV5-1; possibly TRBD2 for D (6 bases). This CDR3 is built from 15 residues. The germline gives CDR1 SGHRS, CDR2 YFSETQ. V was clipped by 0 bases and J by 5 bases, with 13 bases between them. DNA of the CDR3: TGCGCCAGCAGCTTGGCGGGCGGGGTTGGAGATACGCAGTATTTT. It specifies CASSLAGGVGDTQYF.

The chain has TRBV5-1 and TRBJ2-3, with TRBD2 as a possible D gene (5 bases). Germline CDR1 SGHRS, CDR2 YFSETQ. This CDR3 is 14 amino acids long. Trimming removed 1 base at V and 3 bases at J, with 9 bases between. The CDR3 loop reads CASSLSWETDTQYF. The CDR3 region has the DNA TGCGCCAGCAGCTTGTCGTGGGAGACAGATACGCAGTATTTT.

V usage is TRBV27 and J usage is TRBJ2-5; possible D gene TRBD2, 6 bases. The CDR3 has 14 residues. Trimming stripped 3 bases from V and 5 bases from J, with 13 bases between. CDR1 is MNHEY and CDR2 is SMNVEV in the germline V gene (reference sequence). The DNA for the CDR3 is TGTGCCAGCAGTTTGTATTGGGCGGGGGAGACCCAGTACTTC. Translating it yields CASSLYWAGETQYF.

In this sample, this clone turned up once. V and J are TRBV6-1 and TRBJ1-5; D perhaps matches TRBD1 (6 bases). The CDR3 is 15 amino acids. V lost 6 bases and J 0 bases, leaving 12 bases between the germline ends. Looked up from germline, CDR1 is MNHNS and CDR2 is SASEGT. CDR3 nucleotide sequence: TGTGCCAGCAGACCTGGACAGTATAGCAATCAGCCCCAGCATTTT. Translated, it gives CASRPGQYSNQPQHF.

V usage is TRBV4-3 and J usage is TRBJ1-2, with 8 bases matching TRBD1. This CDR3 region has 16 residues. V trimming: 0 bases; J trimming: 3 bases; junction bases outside the gene matches: 6. Germline lookup yields CDR1 LGHNA and CDR2 YSLEER. The CDR3: CASSQDRTGYYYGYTF. The CDR3 coding sequence is TGCGCCAGCAGCCAAGACCGGACAGGGTATTACTATGGCTACACCTTC.

The rearrangement links TRBV9 to TRBJ1-2; D possibly corresponds to TRBD1 (5 bases). This CDR3 is 18 amino acids long. With 5 bases removed from V and 3 bases from J, the gap between germline ends came to 26 bases. Germline V gene data show CDR1 as SGDLS and CDR2 as YYNGEE. CDR3 in amino acids: CASSSELGAQPRDYGYTF. As DNA, the CDR3 is TGTGCCAGCAGTTCCGAACTAGGGGCACAGCCCCGTGACTATGGCTACACCTTC.

This chain uses TRBV7-6 with TRBJ2-3, with TRBD1 matching 10 bases. Germline CDR1 is SGHVS and CDR2 is FNYEAQ. Trimming cost V 9 bases and J 3 bases; bases outside gene matches: 9. This CDR3 comprises 15 residues. DNA for the CDR3: TGTGCCAGTTCCTTTAGGGACAGGGGAACAGATACGCAGTATTTT. Translating gives CASSFRDRGTDTQYF.

This clone was picked up one time. This chain links TRBV5-1 with TRBJ2-7; the D call may be TRBD1 or TRBD2 (5 bases each). The CDR3 loop spans 15 amino acids. The V gene's germline CDR1 is SGHRS and CDR2 YFSETQ. Trimming removed 4 bases at V and 6 bases at J, with 20 bases between. CDR3 sequence: CASSPRAGHPGEQYF. CDR3 nucleotide sequence: TGCGCCAGCAGCCCGAGGGCAGGGCACCCGGGCGAGCAGTACTTC.

J is TRBJ1-2 and V is TRBV6-5; D gene uncertain. Trimming shortened V by 3 bases and J by 8 bases, and 19 bases separated the two germline ends. There are 15 residues in the CDR3. CDR1 and CDR2 (germline): MNHEY, SVGAGI. CDR3 residues: CASSYGENVPRGYTF. The CDR3 coding sequence is TGTGCCAGCAGTTATGGGGAAAACGTGCCGCGAGGCTACACCTTC.

This chain joins TRBV13 and TRBJ2-1, with D possibly being TRBD1 (6 bases). V was trimmed by 5 bases and J by 7 bases, leaving 21 bases between them. Germline CDR1 is PRHDT and CDR2 is FYEKMQ (reference sequence). The CDR3 is made up of 16 amino acids. The CDR3 DNA is TGTGCCAGCAGCCCCTCCGGGACACAGCACCCGAATGAGCAGTTCTTC. It specifies CASSPSGTQHPNEQFF.

This clone has more than one count but fewer than ten. The chain is built from TRBV10-3 and TRBJ1-2; D ambiguous. V shed 0 bases and J shed 5 bases, with 4 bases lying between them. Germline-derived CDR1 and CDR2 are ENHRY and SYGVKD. This CDR3 is built from 12 residues. The CDR3 region is CAISESGYGYTF. The CDR3, as DNA: TGTGCCATCAGTGAGTCAGGATATGGCTACACCTTC.

V usage is TRBV5-1 and J usage is TRBJ1-2; TRBD1 agrees at 7 bases. The CDR3 sequence is 15 residues long. Germline CDR1 and CDR2: SGHRS and YFSETQ. V dropped 4 bases and J dropped 6; count of bases not matched to a gene: 12. The CDR3 sequence: CASSPPPGQTDGYTF. CDR3 DNA: TGCGCCAGCAGCCCCCCCCCGGGACAGACGGATGGCTACACCTTC.

The chain couples TRBV5-1 to TRBJ2-7; D is perhaps TRBD2 (7 bases). Trimming stripped 4 bases from V and 3 bases from J, with 17 bases between. The germline gives CDR1 SGHRS, CDR2 YFSETQ. The CDR3 is made up of 15 amino acids. The CDR3: CASSPHGGLGYEQYF. In DNA form, the CDR3 reads TGCGCCAGCAGCCCGCACGGGGGGCTCGGCTACGAGCAGTACTTC.

The CDR3: CASSLGFGDSNQPQHF. Here the CDR3 DNA reads TGTGCCAGCAGCTTAGGTTTCGGGGACAGCAATCAGCCCCAGCATTTT. The V and J genes are TRBV11-3 and TRBJ1-5, with TRBD1 as a possible D gene (5 bases). This CDR3 spans 16 amino acids. Trimming pared 1 base from V and 1 base from J, leaving 11 bases between. Per the germline V gene, CDR1 is SGHNT and CDR2 is YENEEA.

Here the CDR3 DNA reads TGCGCCAGCAAGGCTAGCGGCTCTACCTACGAGCAGTACTTC. Amino acid sequence: CASKASGSTYEQYF. The genes are TRBV10-1 and TRBJ2-7, with 7 bases aligning to TRBD2. Germline lookup yields CDR1 WNHNN and CDR2 SYGVQD (reference sequence). V lost 7 bases, J lost 2 bases, and 8 bases stayed unmatched. The CDR3 loop spans 14 amino acids.

The rearrangement uses TRBV7-9 and TRBJ1-1; possibly TRBD1 for D (5 bases). CDR1 is SEHNR and CDR2 is FQNEAQ in the germline V gene (reference sequence). V gave up 5 bases and J gave up 7 bases, with 11 bases separating them. This CDR3 has 12 amino acids. In DNA form, the CDR3 reads TGTGCCAGCAGCGTCGGGGGAGTTGAAGCTTTCTTT. Translated: CASSVGGVEAFF. The variable domain in full, completed from reference TRBV7-9 and TRBJ1-1, reads DTGVSQNPRHKITKRGQNVTFRCDPISEHNRLYWYRQTLGQGPEFLTYFQNEAQLEKSRLLSDRFSAERPKGSFSTLEIQRTEQGDSAMYLCASSVGGVEAFFGQGTRLTVV.

This clone has just one count. The chain couples TRBV19 to TRBJ2-7; 7 bases align to TRBD2. The CDR3 length is 15 residues. Germline V gives CDR1 LNHDA, CDR2 SQIVND (reference sequence). The junction had 11 bases not matched to a gene; V was cut back by 6 bases and J by 3 bases. CDR3 DNA: TGTGCCAGTAGCCCCGTGGGGGGAGGGAACTACGAGCAGTACTTC. Translation: CASSPVGGGNYEQYF.

In DNA, the CDR3 is TGTGCCAGCAGCTTGGGGGTTGCTAGCACAGATACGCAGTATTTT. Encoded protein: CASSLGVASTDTQYF. The rearrangement joins TRBV5-6 to TRBJ2-3; D gene ambiguous. Trimming removed 0 bases from V and 0 bases from J, with 8 bases in between. This CDR3 is 15 amino acids long. Germline V gene sequence: CDR1 SGHDT, CDR2 YYEEEE.

The chain is built from TRBV7-9 and TRBJ2-7; the D is unclear. V lost 5 bases and J 0 bases, leaving 11 bases between the germline ends. This CDR3 spans 14 amino acids. From germline, CDR1 is SEHNR and CDR2 FQNEAQ (reference sequence). The CDR3 DNA reads TGTGCCAGCAGCGGTCCCATCAGCTCCTACGAGCAGTACTTC. Translation gives CASSGPISSYEQYF.

The V call is TRBV5-6, the J call TRBJ1-1; 7 nucleotides align to TRBD1. CDR3 length: 14 residues. The V segment lost 3 bases and the J segment 4 bases; nucleotides outside the gene matches: 6. The V gene's germline CDR1 is SGHDT and CDR2 YYEEEE. In DNA form, the CDR3 reads TGTGCCAGCAGCTACGACAGGGAGGGCACTGAAGCTTTCTTT. This translates into CASSYDREGTEAFF.

The chain uses TRBV25-1 and TRBJ1-2; tentative D call: TRBD1 (6 bases). The CDR3 consists of 16 residues. Per the germline V gene, CDR1 is MGHDK and CDR2 is SYGVNS. V lost 5 bases and J lost 4, with 20 bases in between. CDR3 sequence (DNA): TGTGCCAGCAGTAAGGTGGGGGGGGGCCTTCTCTATGGCTACACCTTC. Translation: CASSKVGGGLLYGYTF.

This clone showed up just once. The chain employs TRBV27 and TRBJ2-7; D not resolved. This CDR3 region has 13 residues. CDR1 and CDR2 (germline): MNHEY, SMNVEV (reference sequence). The V and J ends lost 0 bases and 3 bases respectively, with 6 bases between them. This chain's CDR3 is CASSLSPLYEQYF. The CDR3 DNA is TGTGCCAGCAGTTTATCCCCCCTCTACGAGCAGTACTTC.

J is TRBJ2-3 and V is TRBV7-2; D might be TRBD2 (5 bases). Trimming left V 7 bases short and J 3 bases short, with 20 bases between. This CDR3 comprises 16 residues. Germline V CDR1 and CDR2: SGHTA, FQGNSA. The chain's CDR3 is CASNPSRVSITDTQYF. The CDR3 region has the DNA TGTGCCAGCAACCCATCGCGGGTCTCGATTACAGATACGCAGTATTTT.

This chain joins TRBV25-1 and TRBJ1-1; no definite D call. The CDR3 runs to 13 residues. Between the trimmed V and J ends, which lost 6 bases and 1 base, there was a span of 9 bases. The germline gives CDR1 MGHDK, CDR2 SYGVNS. CDR3 loop: CASSPGPNTEAFF. CDR3 DNA sequence: TGTGCCAGCAGCCCGGGTCCGAACACTGAAGCTTTCTTT.

The rearrangement uses TRBV27 and TRBJ2-7; D remains unclear. The germline gives CDR1 MNHEY, CDR2 SMNVEV (reference sequence). The V end lost 6 bases, the J end lost 0 bases, and 12 bases lay between the germline ends. The CDR3 contains 14 residues. In DNA, the CDR3 is TGTGCCAGCAGCCTTCGCCCTATCTCCTACGAGCAGTACTTC. It codes for CASSLRPISYEQYF.

The chain links TRBV7-2 to TRBJ1-6; TRBD1 might be the D (6 bases). Germline CDR1 SGHTA, CDR2 FQGNSA. Trimming left V 1 base short and J 7 bases short, with 14 bases between. The CDR3 consists of 16 residues. Here the CDR3 reads CASSLGGGWVNSPLHF. The CDR3 DNA sequence: TGTGCCAGCAGCTTAGGGGGGGGCTGGGTAAATTCACCCCTCCACTTT. Drawing the rest from reference TRBV7-2 and TRBJ1-6, the complete variable domain is GAGVSQSPSNKVTEKGKDVELRCDPISGHTALYWYRQSLGQGLEFLIYFQGNSAPDKSGLPSDRFSAERTGGSVSTLTIQRTQQEDSAVYLCASSLGGGWVNSPLHFGNGTRLTVT.

The chain uses TRBV7-9 and TRBJ2-1, with 8 bases matching TRBD2. The CDR3 spans 16 residues. Unmatched junction bases numbered 8, after V lost 5 bases and J lost 2 bases. CDR1 SEHNR and CDR2 FQNEAQ come from the germline V gene (reference sequence). In DNA, the CDR3 is TGTGCCAGCAGCGCCGCGGGGGGACCTACCTACAATGAGCAGTTCTTC. This translates into CASSAAGGPTYNEQFF.

In its sample, this clone ranks as medium-sized. V and J are TRBV11-2 and TRBJ2-7, with no clear D. The CDR3 has 13 amino acids. The V and J ends lost 5 bases and 2 bases respectively, with 10 bases between them. CDR1 is SGHAT, CDR2 FQNNGV, per germline. CDR3 in amino acids: CASSEGQAYEQYF. The CDR3 nucleotides read TGTGCCAGCAGCGAAGGTCAGGCCTACGAGCAGTACTTC.

The CDR3: CASSLSGVAEAFF. In DNA form, the CDR3 reads TGCGCCAGCAGCCTCTCAGGGGTCGCTGAAGCTTTCTTT. The gene calls are TRBV5-1 and TRBJ1-1; D is perhaps TRBD1 (6 bases). With 4 bases removed from V and 6 bases from J, the gap between germline ends came to 13 bases. Germline V gene data show CDR1 as SGHRS and CDR2 as YFSETQ. CDR3 length: 13 residues.